This T cell receptor (beta chain) was sequenced for a study of esophageal squamous cell carcinoma under preoperative chemotherapy. The CDR3 runs 13 residues. CDR1 is MRHNA and CDR2 is SNTAGT in the germline V gene. V dropped 9 bases and J dropped 12 bases, with 22 bases sitting between them. A word on this clonotype: As yet, its antigen is unknown.

Time point in this sample: before preoperative PTX-NDP chemotherapy. Study-level findings and limits: Post-treatment tumor-infiltrating lymphocytes appeared partly derived from peripheral T cells migrating into the tumor.

One entry per CDR3 protein results from TCRdb running MiXCR on the PCR reads. This table holds roughly 14,000 distinct CDR3 sequences, under 55% found once. Sampling was conducted from a patient given preoperative chemotherapy. The V gene is TRBV6-4, the J gene TRBJ2-3, with a possible D match to TRBD1 (5 bases). The receptor's source is a human donor with esophageal squamous cell carcinoma. The donor label of this sample is uncertain. CDR3 nucleotides: TGTGCCAGGGGGCTGGGTGGCACAGACATTCAGTATTTT. This sequence encodes CARGLGGTDIQYF.